Below are 20 T cell receptor beta chains sequenced from a single sample in a study of T cell responses to AZD1222 COVID-19 vaccine (dated by TCRdb to about 2021). The time point label for this specimen denotes: about 28 days (+/-7) after the second vaccine dose. The library was made by the immunoSEQ multiplex PCR assay. This is the immuneACCESS table as TCRdb keeps it, with only in-frame sequences that have V and J called. A part of the clones is gone; compared with another copy, unresolved V genes explain less than half, and the rest is unexplained. The sample data list about 110,000 clones, and roughly 92% of these were observed just once. Clones ranked in the top ten supply around 2.5% of the sample. Material: peripheral blood, obtained 28 days after the second AZD1222 dose. All receptors come from an adult who received the AZD1222 COVID-19 vaccine.

A few counts support this clone. The chain recombines TRBV7-9 with TRBJ1-1; 7 bases are shared with TRBD1. V was pared by 3 bases and J by 3 bases, with 4 bases of the junction left unmatched. The germline V gene has CDR1 SEHNR and CDR2 FQNEAQ (reference sequence). CDR3 length: 14 residues. The CDR3 spells CASSFNRGYTEAFF. Written as DNA, the CDR3 is TGTGCCAGCAGCTTTAACAGGGGTTACACTGAAGCTTTCTTT. Looking up the rest from reference TRBV7-9 and TRBJ1-1 gives the full variable domain: DTGVSQNPRHKITKRGQNVTFRCDPISEHNRLYWYRQTLGQGPEFLTYFQNEAQLEKSRLLSDRFSAERPKGSFSTLEIQRTEQGDSAMYLCASSFNRGYTEAFFGQGTRLTVV.

Only one count was recorded for this clone. The chain uses TRBV28 and TRBJ2-5, with 8 bases that match TRBD1. Germline CDR1 MDHEN, CDR2 SYDVKM. The CDR3 sequence is 15 residues long. The V gene end was trimmed by 5 bases and the J gene end by 5 bases; junction bases not matched to a gene: 10. The CDR3 spells CASSRRTGWVETQYF. The CDR3, as DNA: TGTGCCAGCAGTCGCAGGACAGGGTGGGTGGAGACCCAGTACTTC.

This sequence joins TRBV28 and TRBJ1-4; 8 bases match TRBD1. The CDR3 extends over 13 amino acids. CDR1 is MDHEN, CDR2 SYDVKM, per germline. After removal of 6 bases from V and 5 bases from J, the junction contained 2 bases not matched to a gene. CDR3 in DNA: TGTGCCAGCAGGAGGACAGGGAATGAAAAACTGTTTTTT. Translation gives CASRRTGNEKLFF.

The genes are TRBV10-3 and TRBJ2-3; TRBD1 agrees at 8 bases. V lost 9 bases, J lost 4 bases, and 6 bases stayed unmatched. Germline CDR1 reads ENHRY; CDR2 reads SYGVKD. The length of the CDR3 is 13 residues. CDR3 coding DNA: TGTGCCATTCGACAGGGGCGGGCAGATACGCAGTATTTT. The encoded protein is CAIRQGRADTQYF.

The V and J genes are TRBV11-3 and TRBJ1-1; D gene unclear. Between the trimmed V and J ends, which lost 0 bases and 4 bases, there was a span of 6 bases. The CDR3 totals 13 residues. CDR1 and CDR2 (germline): SGHNT, YENEEA. The DNA of the CDR3 is TGTGCCAGCAGCTTAGAACCTCTCACTGAAGCTTTCTTT. Translation gives CASSLEPLTEAFF.

The chain has TRBV12-3 or TRBV12-4 and TRBJ1-2; a weak D match, TRBD1 (5 bases). This CDR3 comprises 12 residues. The V gene lost 4 bases and the J gene lost 6 bases, with 9 bases spanning the gap. In nucleotides, the CDR3 is TGTGCCAGCAGTTATCGGGGCCATGGCTACACCTTC. Its translation: CASSYRGHGYTF.

This sequence joins TRBV7-8 and TRBJ1-2; 9 bases agree with TRBD1. Germline CDR1 and CDR2: SGHVS and FQNEAQ. This CDR3 region has 17 residues. V lost 6 bases, J lost 4 bases, and 15 bases stayed unmatched. As DNA, the CDR3 is TGTGCCAGCAGTCCCGGGACAGGGAGAAAGGGGGGCTATGGCTACACCTTC. This gives the protein CASSPGTGRKGGYGYTF.

The CDR3 here is CASTFTGGDGNTIYF. The CDR3 region has the DNA TGTGCCAGTACTTTCACAGGGGGCGATGGAAACACCATATATTTT. V is TRBV19 and J is TRBJ1-3, with 9 positions matching TRBD1. Trimming at V came to 7 bases and at J to 3 bases, leaving 7 bases not matched to a gene. The CDR3 totals 15 residues. Germline lookup yields CDR1 LNHDA and CDR2 SQIVND (reference sequence).

The chain has TRBV6-2 or TRBV6-3 and TRBJ2-1; TRBD1 aligns across 9 bases. This CDR3 has 15 amino acids. The junction had 8 bases not matched to a gene; V was cut back by 6 bases and J by 5 bases. Germline loops: CDR1 MNHEY, CDR2 SVGEGT. The CDR3 DNA reads TGTGCCAGCAGCCATTGGGACAGGGTAGACAATGAGCAGTTCTTC. It translates to CASSHWDRVDNEQFF.

This sequence joins TRBV5-1 and TRBJ2-3; 12 nucleotides match TRBD2. With V trimmed by 0 bases and J by 2 bases, 4 bases remained unmatched. The CDR3 length is 17 residues. The germline V gene encodes CDR1 SGHRS and CDR2 YFSETQ. CDR3 residues: CASSLGPSGGATDTQYF. The CDR3 nucleotides are TGCGCCAGCAGCTTGGGCCCTAGCGGGGGGGCCACAGATACGCAGTATTTT.

The chain is built from TRBV25-1 and TRBJ2-1, with 8 bases aligning to TRBD1. This CDR3 contains 16 residues. V shed 1 base and J 4 bases; nucleotides not matched to a gene: 6. The germline V gene has CDR1 MGHDK and CDR2 SYGVNS. Here the CDR3 reads CASSEFTGGTYNEQFF. For the CDR3, the DNA is TGTGCCAGCAGTGAATTCACAGGGGGGACTTACAATGAGCAGTTCTTC. The full variable domain, its missing parts supplied by reference TRBV25-1 and TRBJ2-1, is EADIYQTPRYLVIGTGKKITLECSQTMGHDKMYWYQQDPGMELHLIHYSYGVNSTEKGDLSSESTVSRIRTEHFPLTLESARPSHTSQYLCASSEFTGGTYNEQFFGPGTRLTVL.

This sequence joins TRBV7-6 and TRBJ1-6; D not resolved. This CDR3 is built from 13 residues. Germline V gene data show CDR1 as SGHVS and CDR2 as FNYEAQ. The V gene lost 5 bases and the J gene lost 10 bases, with 12 bases spanning the gap. CDR3 nucleotide sequence: TGTGCCAGCAGCCTTGGGGTTTTGTCACCCCTCCACTTT. This translates into CASSLGVLSPLHF.

This rearrangement joins TRBV5-8 to TRBJ1-2; possible D gene TRBD1, 5 bases. The CDR3 extends over 11 amino acids. Germline V gene data show CDR1 as SGHTS and CDR2 as YDEGEE. V lost 0 bases and J lost 10, with 7 bases in between. The CDR3 DNA is TGTGCCAGCAGCTTGGTGGGGGTCTACACCTTC. This gives the protein CASSLVGVYTF.

The rearrangement uses TRBV9 and TRBJ2-2, with 9 bases matching TRBD1. The length of the CDR3 is 15 residues. V lost 4 bases and J lost 4; bases outside the gene matches: 5. Per germline, CDR1 SGDLS and CDR2 YYNGEE. The DNA for the CDR3 is TGTGCCAGCAGCTGGACAGGGGCCTCCACCGGGGAGCTGTTTTTT. Amino acids: CASSWTGASTGELFF. The variable domain in full, with the rest retrieved from reference TRBV9 and TRBJ2-2, is DSGVTQTPKHLITATGQRVTLRCSPRSGDLSVYWYQQSLDQGLQFLIQYYNGEERAKGNILERFSAQQFPDLHSELNLSSLELGDSALYFCASSWTGASTGELFFGEGSRLTVL.

This clone was recorded only once. V usage is TRBV5-1 and J usage is TRBJ2-7, with D unclear. The V gene's germline CDR1 is SGHRS and CDR2 YFSETQ. The V end lost 2 bases, the J end lost 2 bases, and 11 bases lay between the germline ends. This CDR3 contains 14 residues. The CDR3 DNA reads as TGCGCCAGCAGCTTTGTGGCAGAGACCTACGAGCAGTACTTC. This codes for CASSFVAETYEQYF.

V gene TRBV15 combines with J gene TRBJ1-5; 8 nucleotides align to TRBD1. The V and J ends lost 5 bases and 2 bases, in that order; junction bases with no gene match: 5. The CDR3 extends over 15 amino acids. The V gene's germline CDR1 is LNHNV and CDR2 YYDKDF (reference sequence). The CDR3 reads CATSRDRFGNQPQHF. CDR3 bases: TGTGCCACCAGCCGGGACAGGTTTGGCAATCAGCCCCAGCATTTT.

This clone was counted once. The chain carries TRBV6-1 and TRBJ2-3; 7 nucleotides match TRBD1. Trimming at V came to 2 bases and at J to 3 bases, leaving 2 bases not matched to a gene. This CDR3 is built from 14 residues. Germline CDR1 and CDR2: MNHNS and SASEGT. Written as DNA, the CDR3 is TGTGCCAGCAGTGAACGGACAGGTACAGATACGCAGTATTTT. This gives the protein CASSERTGTDTQYF.

The chain employs TRBV5-5 and TRBJ2-3; 12 nucleotides align to TRBD2. The germline V gene encodes CDR1 SGHKS and CDR2 YYEKEE (reference sequence). The CDR3 covers 16 residues. V lost 0 bases and J lost 5; bases outside the gene matches: 4. The CDR3 reads CASSLASGGAGDTQYF. The CDR3 DNA reads as TGTGCCAGCAGCTTGGCTAGCGGGGGGGCAGGAGATACGCAGTATTTT.

The chain links TRBV7-9 to TRBJ1-2; no clear D gene. The CDR3 is 14 residues long. In germline, CDR1 is SEHNR, CDR2 FQNEAQ (reference sequence). Deletions cut 1 base from V and 2 bases from J, with 8 bases between. CDR3 bases: TGTGCCAGCAGCTTAGAAGCGGGGAACTATGGCTACACCTTC. Translated: CASSLEAGNYGYTF.

The CDR3 nucleotides are TGTGCCAGCTCATTGCAGGGTTCTAACACTGAAGCTTTCTTT. It specifies CASSLQGSNTEAFF. V is TRBV18 and J is TRBJ1-1; D may be TRBD1 (5 bases). The CDR3 contains 14 residues. V shed 5 bases and J shed 2 bases, with 12 bases lying between them. Germline V gene data show CDR1 as KGHSH and CDR2 as LQKENI.